The following is a T cell receptor beta chain sequence with its context. Its antigen remains unidentified. An end of the junction differs from the germline gene, which may be a read error. This sample is drawn from a study of T cell repertoires in cytomegalovirus infection. Study-level information: It was recently identified HLA-C-restricted and well-studied HLA-B-restricted CMV epitopes that the study used. In public TCR beta signatures, there were indications of both CMV infection and matching HLA type. Study-wide results and caveats: Frequencies of public TCR beta families were cumulated, and this identified carriers of CMV plus the relevant HLA.

From the reads, TCRdb called clonotypes with MiXCR, one entry per CDR3 protein. The repertoire holds around 770,000 distinct CDR3 sequences, with roughly 29% as singletons. CDR1 is SGHRS and CDR2 is YFSETQ in the germline V gene. This CDR3 has 14 residues. The TCR was taken from a human donor in good health (CMV status not recorded). Some clones in this sample may be carry-over from other donors' samples. The rearrangement uses TRBV5-1 and TRBJ1-1; maybe TRBD1 (5 bases). The specimen was cultured CD8+ T cells from PBMCs, collected from culture after CMV antigen stimulation. This CDR3 is CASSLEAGSPEAFF. The CDR3 DNA sequence: TGCGCCAGCAGCTTGGAGGCAGGGAGCCCTGAGGCTTTCTTT.